These T cell receptor beta chains were read from a single sample in a study of blood T cell repertoires in COVID-19. Some clones are missing from TCRdb's copy, which holds only in-frame ones; the method was immunoSEQ multiplex PCR. The profile shows 45,000 to 70,000 clones, about 90% of them singletons. Sequenced sample: peripheral blood. The receptors here all came from a woman in her sixties or seventies with active or convalescent COVID-19. The CDR3 runs from the conserved cysteine through the conserved F or W. The D gene is left open where the match is weak. Not all rows give a size; the values are once, few, many and, for expanded clones, a class.

J gene	D gene	V gene	clone size	CDR3 protein	CDR3 DNA
TRBJ2-3	.	TRBV2	.	CASKGDYSTDTQYF	TGTGCCAGCAAGGGTGACTATAGCACAGATACGCAGTATTTT
TRBJ2-2	TRBD1	TRBV24-1	.	CATRDRGAGTGELFF	TGTGCCACCAGAGACAGGGGCGCGGGGACCGGGGAGCTGTTTTTT
TRBJ1-4	.	TRBV10-1	.	CASSEAEGEKLFF	TGCGCCAGCAGTGAAGCGGAGGGAGAAAAACTGTTTTTT
TRBJ1-4	.	TRBV19	.	CASSPSGRVGEKLFF	TGTGCCAGTAGTCCTTCAGGGAGGGTCGGTGAAAAACTGTTTTTT
TRBJ2-7	.	TRBV2	.	CASGRGYEQYF	TGTGCCAGCGGTAGGGGCTACGAGCAGTACTTC
TRBJ1-6	.	TRBV28	.	CASNPRGGVSSYNSPLHF	TGTGCCAGCAACCCAAGGGGGGGTGTTAGCTCCTATAATTCACCCCTCCACTTT
TRBJ2-1	.	TRBV30	.	CAWSVGTGTGIF	.
TRBJ1-1	.	TRBV6-5	once	CARAGGPEAFF	TGTGCCCGAGCGGGGGGTCCTGAAGCTTTCTTT
TRBJ1-5	.	TRBV4-3	few	CASSHPPHSSNQPQHF	TGCGCCAGCAGCCACCCACCACACAGCAGCAATCAGCCCCAGCATTTT
TRBJ1-5	.	TRBV6-2/TRBV6-3	.	CASSYGLLNQPQHF	TGTGCCAGCAGTTACGGCCTACTAAATCAGCCCCAGCATTTT
TRBJ1-5	TRBD1	TRBV10-3	.	CAISGDRAGQPQHF	TGTGCCATCAGTGGGGACAGGGCAGGGCAGCCCCAGCATTTT
TRBJ1-6	.	TRBV28	few	CASSLSAFSPLHF	TGTGCCAGCAGTTTATCAGCGTTTTCACCCCTCCACTTT
TRBJ2-1	.	TRBV6-2/TRBV6-3	.	CASSLGQGINEQFF	TGTGCCAGCAGTCTGGGGCAGGGGATCAATGAGCAGTTCTTC
TRBJ2-3	.	TRBV9	.	CASSPSPGTSTDTQYF	TGTGCCAGCAGCCCTTCCCCGGGAACTAGCACAGATACGCAGTATTTT
TRBJ2-1	TRBD2	TRBV11-2	few	CASSVSGRAGEQFF	TGTGCCAGCAGCGTTAGCGGGAGGGCCGGTGAGCAGTTCTTC
TRBJ2-1	TRBD2	TRBV10-3	.	CAISESGGGAYNEQFF	TGTGCCATCAGTGAGTCTGGCGGGGGAGCGTACAATGAGCAGTTCTTC
TRBJ1-1	TRBD1	TRBV7-8	.	CASSLPRGLYAFF	TGTGCCAGCAGCTTACCCAGGGGGTTGTATGCTTTCTTT
TRBJ1-2	.	TRBV3-1/TRBV3-2	.	CASSQEPWEVEPRVYGYTF	TGTGCCAGCAGCCAAGAACCGTGGGAGGTGGAACCTAGGGTCTATGGCTACACCTTC
TRBJ1-2	.	TRBV12-3/TRBV12-4	.	CASSSGAGYGYTF	TGTGCCAGCAGTTCAGGGGCAGGCTATGGCTACACCTTC
TRBJ1-2	.	TRBV28	once	CASSFGGNPWANYGYTF	TGTGCCAGCAGTTTCGGAGGCAACCCCTGGGCTAACTATGGCTACACCTTC
TRBJ1-3	.	TRBV6-5	.	CASSYVRSLSGNTIYF	TGTGCCAGCAGTTACGTCCGCAGTCTCTCTGGAAACACCATATATTTT
TRBJ1-6	TRBD1	TRBV9	.	CASGPGQGYNSPLHF	TGTGCCAGCGGTCCGGGACAGGGGTATAATTCACCCCTCCACTTT
TRBJ2-7	.	TRBV28	.	CASKPGGASYEQYF	TGTGCCAGCAAACCTGGCGGGGCCTCCTACGAGCAGTACTTC
TRBJ1-1	.	TRBV15	once	CATSTRFGGGRTEAFF	TGTGCCACCAGCACGCGCTTCGGGGGAGGGAGGACTGAAGCTTTCTTT
TRBJ1-2	TRBD1	TRBV19	.	CASSIVGGQGSYGYTF	TGTGCCAGTAGTATAGTTGGAGGACAGGGATCCTATGGCTACACCTTC
TRBJ2-7	TRBD2	TRBV11-2	.	CASSLRLAGYEQYF	TGTGCCAGCAGCTTAAGACTAGCGGGGTACGAGCAGTACTTC
TRBJ1-6	TRBD1	TRBV6-4	.	CASSGDLTGGNSPLHF	TGTGCCAGCAGTGGAGACTTAACAGGGGGAAATTCACCCCTCCACTTT
TRBJ1-1	.	TRBV7-9	.	CASSLQGISTGAFF	TGTGCCAGCAGCTTACAGGGCATCTCTACAGGGGCTTTCTTT
TRBJ1-3	.	TRBV5-1	.	CASSLVPASGNTIYF	TGCGCCAGCAGCTTGGTTCCCGCGTCTGGAAACACCATATATTTT
TRBJ1-5	.	TRBV28	once	CASSLPRDQPQHF	TGTGCCAGCAGTTTACCCAGGGATCAGCCCCAGCATTTT
TRBJ2-3	TRBD1	TRBV6-7	once	CASSYKGTGSTDTQYF	TGTGCCAGCAGTTACAAAGGGACAGGGAGCACAGATACGCAGTATTTT
TRBJ1-5	.	TRBV4-1	.	CASSPGVGNQPQHF	TGCGCCAGCAGCCCAGGGGTGGGGAATCAGCCCCAGCATTTT
TRBJ1-1	.	TRBV18	.	CASSWTEMNTEAFF	TGTGCCAGCTCGTGGACAGAAATGAACACTGAAGCTTTCTTT
TRBJ1-1	TRBD1	TRBV6-6	once	CASSYQGQGTNTEAFF	TGTGCCAGCAGTTACCAGGGACAGGGAACGAACACTGAAGCTTTCTTT
TRBJ1-2	.	TRBV10-1	.	CASSECVGGDGYGYTF	TGCGCCAGCAGTGAGTGTGTAGGGGGGGATGGCTATGGCTACACCTTC
TRBJ2-2	TRBD1	TRBV27	.	CASSLLGTGKGSSTGELFF	TGTGCCAGCAGTTTATTGGGGACAGGGAAAGGATCGAGTACCGGGGAGCTGTTTTTT